This TCR beta chain was found in a study of shared clonotypes between healthy human individuals. About the research overall: Aged between 18 and 49, the donors were two women and three men.

Some clones are missing from TCRdb's copy, which holds only in-frame ones; the method was immunoSEQ multiplex PCR. The sample contains around 1.5 million clones, approximately 98% of which appear only once. This CDR3 comprises 13 residues. The ends lost 8 bases at V and 8 bases at J; junction bases unmatched: 5. CDR1 SEHNR and CDR2 FQNEAQ come from the germline V gene (reference sequence). Study-wide findings and caveats: Non-shared clonotypes showed lower generation probabilities than clonotypes common to all four donors.

On this clone itself: As yet, its antigen is unknown.

The sequence derives from a man aged 25 to 40 in good health. What was sequenced was naive CD4+ T cells sorted from blood. Subset described: CD45RA+ positively selected. V gene TRBV7-9 combines with J gene TRBJ1-4; 10 nucleotides align to TRBD1. CDR3 DNA: TGTGCCAGCTTCGACAGGGGGCAGGAAAAACTGTTTTTT. Translated, it gives CASFDRGQEKLFF.